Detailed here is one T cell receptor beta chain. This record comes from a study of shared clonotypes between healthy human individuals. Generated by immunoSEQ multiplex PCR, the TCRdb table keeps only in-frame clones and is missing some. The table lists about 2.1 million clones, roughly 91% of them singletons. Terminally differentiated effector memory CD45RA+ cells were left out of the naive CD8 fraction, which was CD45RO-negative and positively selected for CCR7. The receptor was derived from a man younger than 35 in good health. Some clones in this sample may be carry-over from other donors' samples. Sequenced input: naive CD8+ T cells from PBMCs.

The CDR3 protein is CASSEGGLSQPQHF. The DNA for the CDR3 is TGTGCCAGCAGCGAAGGGGGCCTTAGTCAGCCCCAGCATTTT. The V and J genes are TRBV7-9 and TRBJ1-5, with TRBD1 identical over 7 bases. Germline lookup yields CDR1 SEHNR and CDR2 FQNEAQ (reference sequence). The CDR3 extends over 14 amino acids. Trimming removed 5 bases from V and 6 bases from J; junction bases left unmatched: 7.